The present entry profiles one TCR beta chain with its context. Its specificity is unknown. The source of the sample is a study of cytomegalovirus exposure and HLA in healthy donors. Whole-study results and caveats: Presence/absence analyses assumed roughly uniform sequencing depth across donors, which may not hold.

Despite likely unrecorded immune exposures, the donors were nominally healthy at the time of sampling. Germline-derived CDR1 and CDR2 are SNHLY and FYNNEI. CDR3 length equals 14 residues. With 60 Vbeta and 13 Jbeta primers, the PCR was carried out. Data came from immunoSEQ multiplex PCR; TCRdb stores just in-frame clones and leaves some out. The sample lists 140,000 or so clones; over 80% were seen once. This TCR derives from a male donor in good health and CMV-seronegative. The specimen sequenced was PBMCs. The chain carries TRBV2 and TRBJ2-5; TRBD1 agrees at 9 bases. The DNA matches TRBJ2-7 better at its end, which makes the J call doubtful. This CDR3 reads CASRPWDRADEQYF. CDR3 coding DNA: TGTGCCAGCAGGCCATGGGACAGGGCAGACGAGCAGTACTTC.